These 30 T cell receptor beta chains were sequenced from one sample in a study of HIV-infected patients and healthy controls. Whole blood was used without fractionation, so all unsorted peripheral T cells were included. Reverse transcription used around 500 ng RNA and constant-region primers for alpha and beta. Each of the alpha and beta chains got its own library through chain-specific third strand synthesis with indices. TCRdb re-called the 5' RACE reads through MiXCR, storing one row per CDR3 protein. This table holds about 17,000 distinct CDR3 sequences, 5.5% found once. The sequencing input was blood. Source of these receptors: an adult in good health.

This clonotype was seen many times. This chain joins TRBV9 and TRBJ2-6, with D unclear. Germline CDR1 reads SGDLS; CDR2 reads YYNGEE. V was cut by 2 bases and J by 0 bases, with 6 bases left in between. This CDR3 is 15 amino acids long. The CDR3 spells CASSVVISGANVLTF. In nucleotides, the CDR3 is TGTGCCAGCAGCGTGGTCATCTCTGGGGCCAACGTCCTGACTTTC.

The chain employs TRBV6-1 and TRBJ1-5; 7 bases fit TRBD1. The CDR3 covers 20 residues. Germline CDR1 reads MNHNS; CDR2 reads SASEGT. The J segment lost 3 bases and the V segment lost 4 bases, leaving 21 bases of the junction unmatched. This chain's CDR3 is CASSAPGQPKADPSNQPQHF. Written as DNA, the CDR3 is TGTGCCAGCAGTGCCCCGGGACAGCCTAAGGCCGACCCGTCCAATCAGCCCCAGCATTTT.

This clonotype ranks as medium-sized. CDR3 DNA: TGTGCCAGCAGATCAGGGGGCGCAGATACGCAGTATTTT. The encoded protein is CASRSGGADTQYF. This chain connects TRBV2 to TRBJ2-3; TRBD1 matches 8 bases. With 6 bases clipped from V and 4 bases from J, the junction kept 3 bases outside the gene matches. The CDR3 has 13 amino acids. The germline V gene has CDR1 SNHLY and CDR2 FYNNEI. Full variable domain (missing parts from reference TRBV2 and TRBJ2-3): EPEVTQTPSHQVTQMGQEVILRCVPISNHLYFYWYRQILGQKVEFLVSFYNNEISEKSEIFDDQFSVERPDGSNFTLKIRSTKLEDSAMYFCASRSGGADTQYFGPGTRLTVL.

This clonotype was counted at least ten times. The V and J genes are TRBV7-2 and TRBJ2-5; D tentatively reads TRBD1 or TRBD2 (5 bases each). V lost 3 bases, J lost 5 bases, and 19 bases lay in between. CDR1 and CDR2 from the germline V gene are SGHTA and FQGNSA. The CDR3 contains 16 residues. CDR3 loop: CASSLVIARGQETQYF. The CDR3 DNA is TGTGCCAGCAGCTTGGTTATAGCGAGGGGCCAGGAGACCCAGTACTTC.

This clonotype was counted at least ten times. This chain uses TRBV10-3 with TRBJ1-1, with 8 bases that match TRBD1. Germline lookup yields CDR1 ENHRY and CDR2 SYGVKD. Trimming took 4 bases from V and 4 from J; bases not matched to a gene: 11. The CDR3 runs to 16 residues. The CDR3 sequence: CAISVWQGASSTEAFF. The CDR3 DNA reads TGTGCCATCAGTGTTTGGCAGGGGGCGAGCAGCACTGAAGCTTTCTTT.

In this sample, this clonotype turned up many times. Sequence at one end of the junction differs from germline and may be a read error. The rearrangement links TRBV6-1 to TRBJ2-3; unclear D gene. Looked up from germline, CDR1 is MNHNS and CDR2 is SASEGT. This CDR3 region has 13 residues. CDR3 loop: CASREGPDRTQYF. In DNA, the CDR3 is TGTGCCAGCAGAGAAGGACCCGATCGTACGCAGTATTTT.

This clonotype was found many times. The chain has TRBV20-1 and TRBJ2-5, with 7 bases aligning to TRBD1. This CDR3 has 15 amino acids. V shed 5 bases and J 2 bases; nucleotides not matched to a gene: 11. Germline V gives CDR1 DFQATT, CDR2 SNEGSKA (reference sequence). In DNA, the CDR3 is TGCAGTGCTCCAGACCCCGGGACAGATCAAGAGACCCAGTACTTC. Translation: CSAPDPGTDQETQYF.

This clonotype was seen repeatedly, ten times or more. The J gene is TRBJ2-3, the V gene TRBV29-1; the D call may be TRBD1 or TRBD2 (5 bases each). The CDR3 length is 13 residues. From germline, CDR1 is SQVTM and CDR2 ANQGSEA. Trimming stripped 6 bases from V and 7 bases from J, with 17 bases between. The CDR3 DNA is TGCAGCGTGGGACCGGGACGGGCGAATACGCAGTATTTT. Amino acid sequence: CSVGPGRANTQYF.

The table lists this clonotype with many counts. This chain connects TRBV29-1 to TRBJ2-4; 9 positions agree with TRBD1. The CDR3 runs to 19 residues. The V and J ends lost 7 bases and 1 base, in that order; junction bases with no gene match: 20. Germline V CDR1 and CDR2: SQVTM, ANQGSEA. DNA for the CDR3: TGCAGCGCTAATGTGGGACAGGGTCCCCCGTGGGAGGCCAAAAACATTCAGTACTTC. Its protein is CSANVGQGPPWEAKNIQYF.

This clonotype was counted ten times or more. The V and J genes are TRBV6-5 and TRBJ2-1; D tentatively reads TRBD1 or TRBD2 (5 bases each). Germline CDR1 reads MNHEY; CDR2 reads SVGAGI. V was shortened by 6 bases and J by 7 bases, with 13 bases between the two germline ends. The CDR3 covers 13 residues. The CDR3 bases are TGTGCCAGCAGCCGGGACGGGTTAAATGAGCAGTTCTTC. Translating it yields CASSRDGLNEQFF.

In the case of this clonotype: This may come from a read error, since a much larger clone is one base off. The J gene is TRBJ1-3, the V gene TRBV7-9; D gene uncertain. Germline lookup yields CDR1 SEHNR and CDR2 FQNEAQ (reference sequence). CDR3 length: 14 amino acids. DNA for the CDR3: TGTGCCAGCAGCTTAGATACCGCTGGAAACACCATGTATTTT. It specifies CASSLDTAGNTMYF.

This clonotype was observed at least ten times. This chain connects TRBV13 to TRBJ2-7; D is unresolved. Germline V gene data show CDR1 as PRHDT and CDR2 as FYEKMQ (reference sequence). Trimming took 8 bases from V and 4 from J, leaving 9 bases between them. CDR3 length equals 11 residues. The CDR3 region is CASGREYEQYF. CDR3 sequence (DNA): TGTGCCAGCGGTCGAGAGTACGAGCAGTACTTC.

This clonotype was counted many times. V gene TRBV2 combines with J gene TRBJ1-4, with D possibly being TRBD1 (5 bases). V was clipped by 7 bases and J by 3 bases, with 15 bases between them. The CDR3 is made up of 15 amino acids. Germline CDR1 and CDR2: SNHLY and FYNNEI. CDR3 coding DNA: TGTGCCAGCAACCTTCAGGGCACTCCTAATGAAAAACTGTTTTTT. It is translated as CASNLQGTPNEKLFF.

The sample holds many counts of this clonotype. The chain is built from TRBV4-1 and TRBJ2-5; 13 bases agree with TRBD2. The V and J ends lost 0 bases and 0 bases, in that order; junction bases with no gene match: 13. This CDR3 is 21 amino acids long. Per germline, CDR1 MGHRA and CDR2 YSYEKL. CDR3 amino acids: CASSQDWGPSLAGGYQETQYF. The CDR3, as DNA: TGCGCCAGCAGCCAAGACTGGGGACCTTCACTAGCGGGGGGGTACCAAGAGACCCAGTACTTC.

The table lists this clonotype with many counts. The J gene is TRBJ2-1, the V gene TRBV13, with TRBD1 matching 11 bases. The CDR3 consists of 16 residues. V dropped 7 bases and J dropped 1; count of bases not matched to a gene: 6. CDR1 is PRHDT, CDR2 FYEKMQ, per germline (reference sequence). The CDR3 loop is CASTHGQGASYNEQFF. In nucleotides, the CDR3 is TGTGCCAGCACCCATGGACAGGGGGCTTCCTACAATGAGCAGTTCTTC. The full variable domain, rest sourced from reference TRBV13 and TRBJ2-1, is AAGVIQSPRHLIKEKRETATLKCYPIPRHDTVYWYQQGPGQDPQFLISFYEKMQSDKGSIPDRFSAQQFSDYHSELNMSSLELGDSALYFCASTHGQGASYNEQFFGPGTRLTVL.

At least ten counts were recorded for this clonotype. V is TRBV6-5 and J is TRBJ2-7, with TRBD1 matching over 9 bases. The trim removed 6 bases at V and 4 bases at J, leaving 4 bases unmatched. Germline CDR1 is MNHEY and CDR2 is SVGAGI. This CDR3 contains 13 residues. CDR3 nucleotide sequence: TGTGCCAGCAGACGGGGACAGGGATACGAGCAGTACTTC. Translated, it gives CASRRGQGYEQYF.

This clonotype was recorded at least ten times. This chain links TRBV11-1 with TRBJ2-1; 10 bases fit TRBD2. The V segment lost 5 bases and the J segment 9 bases; nucleotides outside the gene matches: 10. From germline, CDR1 is SGHAT and CDR2 FQDESV (reference sequence). The CDR3 covers 15 residues. In DNA, the CDR3 is TGTGCCAGCAGCCGTGGCACTAGCGGGGATCTTGAGCAGTTCTTC. Protein sequence: CASSRGTSGDLEQFF.

In this sample, this clonotype turned up many times. This sequence joins TRBV4-3 and TRBJ2-3, with D possibly matching TRBD2 (5 bases). Germline V CDR1 and CDR2: LGHNA, YSLEER. The V end lost 0 bases, the J end lost 2 bases, and 24 bases lay between the germline ends. CDR3 length: 20 amino acids. CDR3 sequence (DNA): TGCGCCAGCAGCCAAGATATCGCCCGGGGAAGCAACCAAAACACAGATACGCAGTATTTT. It yields the protein CASSQDIARGSNQNTDTQYF.

This clonotype was seen repeatedly, ten times or more. The chain combines TRBV14 with TRBJ2-7; tentatively, D is TRBD1 or TRBD2 (5 bases each). The germline gives CDR1 SGHDN, CDR2 FVKESK. The CDR3 sequence is 14 residues long. Trimming took off 4 bases at V and 4 bases at J, with 14 bases between the two ends. Here the CDR3 DNA reads TGTGCCAGCAGCCGTGGGGGACCGATATACGAGCAGTACTTC. It is translated as CASSRGGPIYEQYF.

This clonotype showed up just once. The rearrangement links TRBV19 to TRBJ2-1, with TRBD1 as a possible D gene (6 bases). The CDR3 runs 13 residues. CDR1 and CDR2 from the germline V gene are LNHDA and SQIVND (reference sequence). Trimming pared 8 bases from V and 5 bases from J, leaving 13 bases between. DNA for the CDR3: TGTGCCAGTGAAGGGGGTAGGAACAATGAGCAGTTCTTC. It codes for CASEGGRNNEQFF.

This clonotype was counted many times. V and J are TRBV7-2 and TRBJ2-3; D gene ambiguous. V lost 5 bases and J lost 2, with 20 bases in between. This CDR3 has 17 amino acids. Germline loops: CDR1 SGHTA, CDR2 FQGNSA. For the CDR3, the DNA is TGTGCCAGCAGCGACCCCGGTGGCCCGGGTTACACAGATACGCAGTATTTT. Amino acid sequence: CASSDPGGPGYTDTQYF.

This clonotype was detected ten times or more. The chain is built from TRBV6-2 or TRBV6-3 and TRBJ1-1, with 9 bases matching TRBD1. Germline CDR1 and CDR2: MNHEY and SVGEGT. V lost 9 bases to trimming and J lost 12 bases; unmatched junction nucleotides: 8. This CDR3 comprises 11 residues. CDR3 nucleotide sequence: TGTGCCAGTCGAGACAGGGGGAGAACTTTCTTT. It codes for CASRDRGRTFF.

This clonotype was seen at least ten times. The chain combines TRBV29-1 with TRBJ2-1; 9 positions agree with TRBD1. Germline lookup yields CDR1 SQVTM and CDR2 ANQGSEA. The V and J ends lost 4 bases and 8 bases, in that order; junction bases with no gene match: 9. The CDR3 totals 14 residues. The DNA for the CDR3 is TGCAGCGTTGTCGCGACAGGGGGAGTCGATGAGCAGTTCTTC. This sequence encodes CSVVATGGVDEQFF.

This clonotype was seen ten or more times. CDR3 sequence reads: CSARVGEGEVGYTF. CDR3 DNA sequence: TGCAGTGCTAGAGTTGGGGAGGGTGAAGTCGGCTACACCTTC. V is TRBV20-1 and J is TRBJ1-2; D is uncertain. V lost 1 base to trimming and J lost 8 bases, with 17 bases between them. The length of the CDR3 is 14 residues. Germline CDR1 and CDR2: DFQATT and SNEGSKA (reference sequence).

This clonotype was detected ten times or more. V and J are TRBV2 and TRBJ2-3, with TRBD1 matching 12 bases. Germline assignment: CDR1 SNHLY and CDR2 FYNNEI. The CDR3 runs 15 residues. J lost 4 bases, V lost 6 bases, and 5 bases had no gene match. The chain's CDR3 is CASSPGQGAADTQYF. As DNA, the CDR3 is TGTGCCAGCAGCCCGGGACAGGGGGCGGCAGATACGCAGTATTTT.

The chain employs TRBV5-1 and TRBJ1-1, with D possibly matching TRBD1 (6 bases). The CDR3 extends over 15 amino acids. CDR1 is SGHRS and CDR2 is YFSETQ in the germline V gene. The V and J ends lost 5 bases and 2 bases respectively, with 16 bases between them. The CDR3 spells CASSSRDTRNTEAFF. The CDR3 DNA sequence: TGCGCCAGCAGTTCTCGGGACACCAGAAACACTGAAGCTTTCTTT.

This clonotype occurred many times. This chain joins TRBV4-1 and TRBJ1-5, with TRBD1 matching over 11 bases. There are 14 residues in the CDR3. Trimming removed 4 bases from V and 9 bases from J; junction bases left unmatched: 5. Germline assignment: CDR1 MGHRA and CDR2 YSYEKL. CDR3 DNA: TGCGCCAGCAGCCCACCGGGACAGGGGGGGCCCCAGCATTTT. Protein product: CASSPPGQGGPQHF.

This clonotype was counted many times. The gene calls are TRBV27 and TRBJ1-4; D uncertain. Trimming shortened V by 3 bases and J by 8 bases, and 19 bases separated the two germline ends. The CDR3 length is 16 residues. Germline V gene lookup returns CDR1 MNHEY and CDR2 SMNVEV (reference sequence). The CDR3: CASSFGVGRLPEKLFF. The CDR3 coding sequence is TGTGCCAGCAGTTTCGGCGTCGGCAGGCTCCCCGAAAAACTGTTTTTT.

Many counts were recorded for this clonotype. The rearrangement links TRBV24-1 to TRBJ2-2; TRBD1 is a possible D gene (5 bases). This CDR3 spans 16 amino acids. V was pared by 4 bases and J by 1 base, with 12 bases between. Germline CDR1 reads KGHDR; CDR2 reads SFDVKD. CDR3 nucleotide sequence: TGTGCCACCAGTGACCCTGGACACAAGAACACCGGGGAGCTGTTTTTT. Amino acid sequence: CATSDPGHKNTGELFF.

Relative to its sample, this clonotype is medium-sized. The J gene is TRBJ2-5, the V gene TRBV20-1; no clear D gene. The CDR3 contains 14 residues. Germline values: CDR1 DFQATT, CDR2 SNEGSKA (reference sequence). V lost 0 bases, J lost 5 bases, and 13 bases lay in between. CDR3 DNA sequence: TGCAGTGCTAGAGATGGGCGCCAAACCGAGACCCAGTACTTC. It yields the protein CSARDGRQTETQYF.